Listed below are T cell receptor beta chains from one sample, sequenced in a study of T cells in localized non-small cell lung cancer. Data came from immunoSEQ multiplex PCR; TCRdb stores just in-frame clones and leaves some out. The data hold about 21,000 clones, with approximately 90% observed a single time. The specimen was peripheral blood, collected before any cancer treatment. The origin of the receptors is a male donor aged 60 or over with stage I squamous cell lung carcinoma. Both conserved end residues are part of each CDR3. A D gene is named only where the DNA matches it firmly. The size field is filled for only some rows; it gives once, few, many or a size class.

CDR3nt	CDR3aa	d_gene	abundance	v_gene	j_gene
TGTGCCAGCAGCGTAGGGCCGGAGGTCACTGAAGCTTTCTTT	CASSVGPEVTEAFF	.	.	TRBV9	TRBJ1-1
TGTGCCAGCAGCTTTAGGGTCGGGCCCCGTAATGAAAAACTGTTTTTT	CASSFRVGPRNEKLFF	.	.	TRBV7-9	TRBJ1-4
TGTGCCAGTGCGGACAGGGAGCTCTATGGCTACACCTTC	CASADRELYGYTF	TRBD1	once	TRBV19	TRBJ1-2
TGTGCCAGCACCCAGACAGGGGGGAATTCACCCCTCCACTTT	CASTQTGGNSPLHF	TRBD1	.	TRBV2	TRBJ1-6
TGTGCCAGCAGCCAACAGGGAGCTCCCTACGAGCAGTACTTC	CASSQQGAPYEQYF	.	.	TRBV27	TRBJ2-7
TGTGCCAGCAGCCGTTTTGGAGGGAATACTGAAGCTTTCTTT	CASSRFGGNTEAFF	.	.	TRBV7-9	TRBJ1-1
TGCGCCAGCAGCCTGACTCAAGAGACCCAGTACTTC	CASSLTQETQYF	.	.	TRBV5-1	TRBJ2-5
TGTGCCTGGAGCCCTCTAGGAGGGTCTGGAAACACCATATATTTT	CAWSPLGGSGNTIYF	.	.	TRBV30	TRBJ1-3
TGCGCCAGCAGCCAAGCCAGCGGGACAGGGGTTTACGAGCAGTACTTC	CASSQASGTGVYEQYF	TRBD1	.	TRBV4-1	TRBJ2-7
TGTGCCAGCAGCGTTAGCCAGGGGACCTATGGCTACACCTTC	CASSVSQGTYGYTF	.	.	TRBV13	TRBJ1-2
TGCGCCAGCAGCCTTAGTTCGGGGGGAGTTTACGAGCAGTACTTC	CASSLSSGGVYEQYF	TRBD2	once	TRBV4-3	TRBJ2-7
TGTGCCAGCAGCTTCGGGCAGGGGATGAACACTGAAGCTTTCTTT	CASSFGQGMNTEAFF	.	.	TRBV5-5	TRBJ1-1
TGTGCCAGTTACGGTTTTCAGGCTGAAGCTTTCTTT	CASYGFQAEAFF	.	.	TRBV19	TRBJ1-1
TGTGCCAGCAGCCTATACTTCGAGGACAATTCACCCCTCCACTTT	CASSLYFEDNSPLHF	.	once	TRBV5-4	TRBJ1-6
TGTGCCAGCAGGGGGATAATGTTGGCAGAGGGGATTTACAATGAGCAGTTCTTC	CASRGIMLAEGIYNEQFF	.	.	TRBV5-6	TRBJ2-1
TGTGCCAGCACCCCGGGACAGATGAGTGGTCAGCCCCAGCATTTT	CASTPGQMSGQPQHF	.	.	TRBV21-1	TRBJ1-5
TGTGCCTGGAGTTTCGATACCACAACTAATGAAAAACTGTTTTTT	CAWSFDTTTNEKLFF	.	.	TRBV30	TRBJ1-4
TGTGCCAGCAGTTACCCTACAGGGGACATCACAGATACGCAGTATTTT	CASSYPTGDITDTQYF	TRBD1	.	TRBV6-6	TRBJ2-3
TGTGCCAGCAGTTACGACAGGGGGAACACTGAAGCTTTCTTT	CASSYDRGNTEAFF	TRBD1	few	TRBV6-5	TRBJ1-1
TGTGCCAGCAGCCAAGATTTTGGAGGCGGGACTAATGAAAAACTGTTTTTT	CASSQDFGGGTNEKLFF	.	.	TRBV4-2	TRBJ1-4
TGCGCCAGCAGCTTGGAAGGAGAGTCACCCCTCCACTTT	CASSLEGESPLHF	.	once	TRBV5-1	TRBJ1-6
TGTGCCAGCAGTGAATTCAGACTAGCGGGGGGGCCGATGGAGACCCAGTACTTC	CASSEFRLAGGPMETQYF	TRBD2	.	TRBV25-1	TRBJ2-5